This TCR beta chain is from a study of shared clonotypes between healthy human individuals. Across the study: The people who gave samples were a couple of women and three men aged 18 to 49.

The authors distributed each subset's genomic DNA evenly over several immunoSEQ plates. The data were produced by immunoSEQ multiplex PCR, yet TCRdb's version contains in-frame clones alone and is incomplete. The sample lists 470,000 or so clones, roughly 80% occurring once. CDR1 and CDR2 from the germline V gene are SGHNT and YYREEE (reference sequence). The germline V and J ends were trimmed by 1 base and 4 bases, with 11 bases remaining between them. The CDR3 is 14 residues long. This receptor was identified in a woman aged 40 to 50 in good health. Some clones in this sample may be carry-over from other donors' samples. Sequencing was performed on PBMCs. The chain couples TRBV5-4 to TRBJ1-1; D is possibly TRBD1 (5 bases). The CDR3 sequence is CASSLRGVGTEAFF. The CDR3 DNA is TGTGCCAGCAGCTTGCGAGGGGTCGGCACTGAAGCTTTCTTT.